This T cell receptor beta chain stems from a study of blood T cell repertoires in COVID-19. Some clones are missing from TCRdb's copy, which holds only in-frame ones; the method was immunoSEQ multiplex PCR. This repertoire shows some 200,000 clones, around 83% found once; its top ten account for about 6%. The CDR3 covers 15 residues. Germline V gene lookup returns CDR1 MNHEY and CDR2 SVGEGT. The V and J ends lost 5 bases and 2 bases, in that order; junction bases with no gene match: 5. This sequence originates from a woman aged 40 to 50 with acute or convalescent COVID-19. The sequenced sample consisted of peripheral blood. V usage is TRBV6-2 or TRBV6-3 and J usage is TRBJ1-5; 8 bases agree with TRBD1. This chain's CDR3 is CASSNRGYGNQPQHF. The CDR3 region has the DNA TGTGCCAGCAGTAACAGGGGGTACGGCAATCAGCCCCAGCATTTT.